This section outlines one TCR beta chain sequence together with its context. What it recognizes is unknown. This CDR3 contains 16 residues. Germline CDR1 reads SGHAT; CDR2 reads FQNNGV. Trimming left V 0 bases short and J 6 bases short, with 15 bases between. The method was immunoSEQ multiplex PCR; TCRdb's version includes in-frame clones alone and lacks a portion of them. The table includes around 13,000 clones, 80% to 90% detected once. This record comes from a study of tumor-infiltrating lymphocytes in localized non-small cell lung cancer. The overall study: Each patient gave resected tumor and non-adjacent uninvolved lung tissue. Regarding the study as a whole: IM1 and IM2 tumors showed no difference in T-cell fraction. Higher tumor T cell infiltration than in uninvolved lung was supported by TCRbeta sequencing.

J is TRBJ2-1 and V is TRBV11-2; possibly TRBD1 or TRBD2 for D (5 bases each). This receptor was obtained from a human donor with non-small cell lung cancer. The specimen sequenced was uninvolved lung tissue not adjacent to the tumor. The CDR3 nucleotides are TGTGCCAGCAGCTTAGAGGATGGGGGATACGGCAATGAGCAGTTCTTC. Encoded protein: CASSLEDGGYGNEQFF.